The subject of this entry is one T cell receptor beta chain. Its antigen is undetermined. The CDR3 sequence is 15 residues long. V gave up 1 base and J gave up 5 bases, with 13 bases separating them. Germline V CDR1 and CDR2: LGHNA, YSLEER. This record belongs to a study of T cell responses to AZD1222 COVID-19 vaccine. Study-wide results and caveats: Only 5 or 6 people who got AZD1222 tested seropositive at baseline.

TCRdb's table, derived via immunoSEQ multiplex PCR, lists solely in-frame clones and lacks some. The sample lists about 120,000 clones; about 91% were seen once. The chain has TRBV4-3 and TRBJ2-3; no clear D. The sequence derives from an adult in good health. This sample comprised peripheral blood, obtained on day 0 of AZD1222 vaccination. CDR3 bases: TGCGCCAGCAGCCAAGGGGCGAGTTCCATAGATACGCAGTATTTT. Its protein is CASSQGASSIDTQYF.